The 25 T cell receptor beta chains below all came from one sample that was sequenced in a study of T cell changes during pregnancy in multiple sclerosis. Method: immunoSEQ multiplex PCR; TCRdb's copy keeps in-frame clones and lacks some. The sample includes fewer than 35,000 clones, about 92% seen only once; the top ten take around 0.38%. The sample consisted of CD4+ T cells from peripheral blood mononuclear cells, taken in the second trimester of pregnancy. The receptors derive from a female donor with multiple sclerosis, enrolled in a pregnancy study.

This clone appeared a single time. The CDR3 DNA reads TGTGCCAGTAATCGGGCTAGCGACAACACCCCGGTGCAGTTCTTC. This encodes CASNRASDNTPVQFF. This rearrangement joins TRBV19 to TRBJ2-1, with D perhaps matching TRBD2 (6 bases). The CDR3 has 15 amino acids. Per germline, CDR1 LNHDA and CDR2 SQIVND (reference sequence). The V gene lost 7 bases and the J gene lost 12 bases, with 25 bases spanning the gap. The whole variable domain, remainder taken from reference TRBV19 and TRBJ2-1, is DGGITQSPKYLFRKEGQNVTLSCEQNLNHDAMYWYRQDPGQGLRLIYYSQIVNDFQKGDIAEGYSVSREKKESFPLTVTSAQKNPTAFYLCASNRASDNTPVQFFGPGTRLTVL.

This chain connects TRBV15 to TRBJ2-3; tentatively, D is TRBD1 (5 bases). Germline V gives CDR1 LNHNV, CDR2 YYDKDF (reference sequence). V lost 0 bases and J lost 1, with 8 bases in between. CDR3 size: 15 residues. The CDR3 loop reads CATSRDVRGTDTQYF. The CDR3 region has the DNA TGTGCCACCAGCAGAGATGTCAGGGGCACAGATACGCAGTATTTT.

This chain joins TRBV28 and TRBJ2-7; TRBD2 matches at 9 bases. V gave up 6 bases and J gave up 3 bases; unmatched junction bases: 6. The CDR3 length is 14 residues. In germline, CDR1 is MDHEN, CDR2 SYDVKM. CDR3 region: CASRWSGGFYEQYF. DNA for the CDR3: TGTGCCAGCAGATGGAGCGGGGGGTTCTACGAGCAGTACTTC.

This chain connects TRBV18 to TRBJ2-7, with TRBD1 as a possible D gene (6 bases). This CDR3 comprises 13 residues. V dropped 5 bases and J dropped 3 bases, with 11 bases sitting between them. In germline, CDR1 is KGHSH, CDR2 LQKENI. The CDR3 sequence: CASSNRENYEQYF. The CDR3 region has the DNA TGTGCCAGCTCAAACAGGGAAAACTACGAGCAGTACTTC.

The chain joins TRBV30 to TRBJ1-1; 8 bases fit TRBD1. This CDR3 has 15 residues. Germline trimming cut 3 bases from V and 1 base from J; bases unmatched to any gene: 7. CDR1 is GTSNPN and CDR2 is SVGIG in the germline V gene (reference sequence). The CDR3 DNA follows: TGTGCCTGGAGGACAGGGGTATTACGGAACACTGAAGCTTTCTTT. Translated: CAWRTGVLRNTEAFF.

The chain combines TRBV4-1 with TRBJ2-1, with 15 bases that match TRBD2. The length of the CDR3 is 18 residues. J gave up 7 bases and V 1 base, and 8 bases lay outside the gene matches. Germline V gene lookup returns CDR1 MGHRA and CDR2 YSYEKL. The CDR3 DNA reads TGCGCCAGCAGCCAAGTGGGACTAGCGGGAGGATTAGGTAATGAGCAGTTCTTC. Translated, it gives CASSQVGLAGGLGNEQFF.

The chain couples TRBV4-1 to TRBJ2-2, with TRBD2 matching 8 bases. Germline values: CDR1 MGHRA, CDR2 YSYEKL. Trimming at V came to 1 base and at J to 4 bases, leaving 8 bases not matched to a gene. This CDR3 region has 17 residues. The CDR3 coding sequence is TGCGCCAGCAGCCAAGGCGGCGGGAGGTCCGCCACCGGGGAGCTGTTTTTT. It specifies CASSQGGGRSATGELFF.

The chain carries TRBV6-1 and TRBJ1-3; D gene uncertain. With 2 bases removed from V and 2 bases from J, the gap between germline ends came to 7 bases. Germline V gene data show CDR1 as MNHNS and CDR2 as SASEGT. The CDR3 consists of 14 residues. The CDR3 loop is CASSETGPGNTIYF. CDR3 coding DNA: TGTGCCAGCAGTGAAACGGGTCCTGGAAACACCATATATTTT.

V is TRBV7-2 and J is TRBJ2-2; D perhaps matches TRBD2 (5 bases). Trimming shortened V by 5 bases and J by 0 bases, and 13 bases separated the two germline ends. This CDR3 contains 16 residues. Germline V gene sequence: CDR1 SGHTA, CDR2 FQGNSA. The chain's CDR3 is CASSDGLGANTGELFF. The CDR3 DNA is TGTGCCAGCAGCGATGGACTTGGAGCGAACACCGGGGAGCTGTTTTTT.

The chain joins TRBV4-3 to TRBJ2-3; a weak D match, TRBD2 (6 bases). CDR1 and CDR2 (germline): LGHNA, YSLEER. The CDR3 has 15 amino acids. V lost 4 bases and J 5 bases, leaving 16 bases between the germline ends. In DNA form, the CDR3 reads TGCGCCAGCAGCCGAGCTGGGGGGTTAGGAGATACGCAGTATTTT. Its protein is CASSRAGGLGDTQYF.

The rearrangement joins TRBV2 to TRBJ2-2, with TRBD2 as a possible D gene (5 bases). The CDR3 contains 12 residues. Germline V gives CDR1 SNHLY, CDR2 FYNNEI. V dropped 6 bases and J dropped 4 bases, with 6 bases sitting between them. This CDR3 is CASRAGTGELFF. The CDR3 region has the DNA TGTGCCAGCAGGGCGGGCACCGGGGAGCTGTTTTTT.

The genes are TRBV11-2 and TRBJ2-1, with 12 bases that match TRBD2. Germline trimming cut 6 bases from V and 9 bases from J; bases unmatched to any gene: 12. The CDR3 has 16 residues. Germline assignment: CDR1 SGHAT and CDR2 FQNNGV. CDR3 nucleotides: TGTGCCAGCAGGGGAGGGCCTAGCGGGAGGGATGGTGAGCAGTTCTTC. Its translation is CASRGGPSGRDGEQFF.

The V call is TRBV28, the J call TRBJ2-1; 12 bases are shared with TRBD2. V lost 2 bases and J lost 5; bases outside the gene matches: 7. The V gene's germline CDR1 is MDHEN and CDR2 SYDVKM. This CDR3 spans 17 amino acids. DNA for the CDR3: TGTGCCAGCAGTTTAAGGCTAGCGGGAGGGTCAAACAATGAGCAGTTCTTC. Residues: CASSLRLAGGSNNEQFF.

This rearrangement joins TRBV29-1 to TRBJ2-1, with TRBD1 identical over 11 bases. The germline CDR1 and CDR2 sequences are SQVTM and ANQGSEA. Germline trimming cut 0 bases from V and 4 bases from J; bases unmatched to any gene: 11. This CDR3 spans 18 amino acids. The CDR3 sequence: CSVEDLVRTGGMYNEQFF. In DNA form, the CDR3 reads TGCAGCGTTGAAGATCTAGTTCGGACAGGGGGCATGTACAATGAGCAGTTCTTC.

In this sample, this clone turned up a few times. The gene calls are TRBV4-1 and TRBJ2-2, with D hard to call. V was shortened by 0 bases and J by 4 bases, with 3 bases between the two germline ends. The CDR3 is made up of 13 amino acids. CDR1 and CDR2 from the germline V gene are MGHRA and YSYEKL. CDR3 sequence: CASSQERTGELFF. The CDR3 nucleotides are TGCGCCAGCAGCCAAGAGCGCACCGGGGAGCTGTTTTTT.

The gene calls are TRBV5-1 and TRBJ2-7, with 9 bases aligning to TRBD1. Germline assignment: CDR1 SGHRS and CDR2 YFSETQ. The trim removed 4 bases at V and 3 bases at J, leaving 5 bases unmatched. The CDR3 consists of 14 residues. CDR3 loop: CASSGGQGLYEQYF. The CDR3 bases are TGCGCCAGCAGCGGGGGACAGGGACTCTACGAGCAGTACTTC.

The gene calls are TRBV28 and TRBJ2-7; D may be TRBD2 (6 bases). Trimming pared 8 bases from V and 7 bases from J, leaving 15 bases between. Germline CDR1 and CDR2: MDHEN and SYDVKM. The CDR3 is 12 amino acids. The CDR3 loop reads CASRDSLSEQYF. The CDR3 DNA sequence: TGTGCCAGCCGGGACTCCCTCTCGGAGCAGTACTTC.

The chain recombines TRBV5-1 with TRBJ2-1; D possibly corresponds to TRBD1 (5 bases). The V gene's germline CDR1 is SGHRS and CDR2 YFSETQ. There are 16 residues in the CDR3. V gave up 0 bases and J gave up 2 bases, with 12 bases separating them. CDR3 DNA: TGCGCCAGCAGCTTGGCCGAGGTGGGGCCCTACAATGAGCAGTTCTTC. Protein: CASSLAEVGPYNEQFF.

The chain is built from TRBV30 and TRBJ1-2; unclear D gene. Trimming removed 7 bases at V and 8 bases at J, with 14 bases between. Germline values: CDR1 GTSNPN, CDR2 SVGIG (reference sequence). The CDR3 loop spans 11 amino acids. The CDR3 region is CAYQRQGGYTF. The CDR3 coding sequence is TGTGCCTATCAGAGACAAGGCGGCTACACCTTC.

V usage is TRBV6-6 and J usage is TRBJ1-1; 8 nucleotides agree with TRBD1. The V segment lost 5 bases and the J segment 5 bases; nucleotides outside the gene matches: 10. This CDR3 has 15 residues. The germline gives CDR1 MNHNY, CDR2 SVGAGI (reference sequence). This CDR3 reads CASSLDRAAVTEAFF. The CDR3 nucleotides are TGTGCCAGCAGTCTGGACAGGGCGGCAGTAACTGAAGCTTTCTTT.

CDR3 protein: CATSRAQDYSNEQFF. The CDR3 region has the DNA TGTGCCACCAGCAGAGCTCAAGATTACAGCAATGAGCAGTTCTTC. The chain employs TRBV15 and TRBJ2-1; D unclear. CDR3 length: 15 residues. With 1 base removed from V and 6 bases from J, the gap between germline ends came to 13 bases. CDR1 is LNHNV and CDR2 is YYDKDF in the germline V gene (reference sequence).

The gene calls are TRBV7-8 and TRBJ2-5, with TRBD2 matching 7 bases. Per germline, CDR1 SGHVS and CDR2 FQNEAQ. The CDR3 loop spans 12 amino acids. The V and J ends lost 6 bases and 4 bases, in that order; junction bases with no gene match: 2. Here the CDR3 DNA reads TGTGCCAGCAGTGGGGGGGGAGAGACCCAGTACTTC. It specifies CASSGGGETQYF.

The J gene is TRBJ1-1, the V gene TRBV7-3; D is unclear. Germline loops: CDR1 SGHTA, CDR2 FQGTGA. The V and J ends lost 5 bases and 5 bases respectively, with 15 bases between them. The CDR3 runs to 14 residues. The CDR3 is CASSPRGERTEAFF. CDR3 coding DNA: TGTGCCAGCAGCCCCCGGGGAGAGAGGACTGAAGCTTTCTTT.

The chain links TRBV18 to TRBJ1-5; D is uncertain. The CDR3 has 13 residues. Trimming pared 5 bases from V and 3 bases from J, leaving 8 bases between. CDR1 is KGHSH and CDR2 is LQKENI in the germline V gene. The CDR3 reads CASSINFNQPQHF. CDR3 in DNA: TGTGCCAGCTCAATTAATTTCAATCAGCCCCAGCATTTT.

This chain joins TRBV10-3 and TRBJ2-4; 7 bases are shared with TRBD2. Germline CDR1 ENHRY, CDR2 SYGVKD. This CDR3 comprises 15 residues. V shed 1 base and J 8 bases; nucleotides not matched to a gene: 8. CDR3 in DNA: TGTGCCATCAGTGAGTATCGCGGGAGTGGCGACATTCAGTACTTC. It translates to CAISEYRGSGDIQYF.